This entry features one T cell receptor (beta chain) sequence. The length of the CDR3 is 14 residues. V was shortened by 2 bases and J by 4 bases, with 10 bases between the two germline ends. The sample belongs to a study of T cells after yellow fever vaccination. The overall study: Some fractions had low cell numbers, and these were prepared with SMART-Seq v4 Ultra Low Input.

TCRdb independently ran MiXCR on the 5' RACE reads; one entry per CDR3 protein. Of around 330,000 distinct CDR3 sequences listed, around 3.6% are singletons. The input for sequencing was PBMCs, taken on the day of the yellow fever booster vaccination. The sequence derives from a man aged 18 to 30 who received the YFV17D yellow fever vaccine. This chain uses TRBV12-3 or TRBV12-4 with TRBJ2-3; D tentatively reads TRBD1 or TRBD2 (6 bases each). The CDR3 spells CASSLNGGADTQYF. The CDR3 DNA reads as TGTGCCAGCAGTTTAAACGGGGGCGCAGATACGCAGTATTTT.